The next 27 T cell receptor beta chains were all read from a single sample in a study of OX40 agonist ivuxolimab in advanced cancers. Sequenced by immunoSEQ multiplex PCR; TCRdb stores in-frame clones only, minus some. The sample lists some 90,000 clones; about 90% were seen once. Sequenced material: CD4+ or CD8+ T cells sorted from blood, taken in a trial of the OX40 agonist ivuxolimab. These receptors were obtained from an adult with an advanced solid tumor such as melanoma, head and neck, liver or kidney cancer.

Only a few counts were recorded for this clone. V and J are TRBV6-1 and TRBJ1-1, with TRBD1 matching 10 bases. CDR1 and CDR2 from the germline V gene are MNHNS and SASEGT. There are 14 residues in the CDR3. Trimming cost V 6 bases and J 5 bases; bases outside gene matches: 6. The CDR3 DNA reads as TGTGCCAGCAGCGCCGGACAGGGGGAGACTGAAGCTTTCTTT. Translated: CASSAGQGETEAFF.

The gene calls are TRBV30 and TRBJ1-3; unclear D gene. Trimming stripped 0 bases from V and 0 bases from J, with 15 bases between. Per the germline V gene, CDR1 is GTSNPN and CDR2 is SVGIG (reference sequence). The CDR3 contains 17 residues. The CDR3, as DNA: TGTGCCTGGAGTGTACGTGGACCTATTTACTCTGGAAACACCATATATTTT. It yields the protein CAWSVRGPIYSGNTIYF.

The CDR3 bases are TGTGCCAGCAGCCGACAGATGAACACTGAAGCTTTCTTT. Amino acids: CASSRQMNTEAFF. This chain joins TRBV11-3 and TRBJ1-1, with D possibly being TRBD1 (5 bases). Germline values: CDR1 SGHNT, CDR2 YENEEA. Trimming stripped 5 bases from V and 0 bases from J, with 7 bases between. CDR3 size: 13 residues.

The chain links TRBV19 to TRBJ2-7; D tentatively fits TRBD1 or TRBD2 (5 bases each). The CDR3 has 16 residues. V lost 4 bases and J 3 bases, leaving 19 bases between the germline ends. Germline V gene data show CDR1 as LNHDA and CDR2 as SQIVND (reference sequence). CDR3 DNA sequence: TGTGCCAGTAGTACCCGGGGCCGGGCCCGAGGCTACGAGCAGTACTTC. Protein sequence: CASSTRGRARGYEQYF.

This chain uses TRBV6-5 with TRBJ2-7; 10 positions agree with TRBD1. Germline trimming cut 2 bases from V and 4 bases from J; bases unmatched to any gene: 8. The germline V gene encodes CDR1 MNHEY and CDR2 SVGAGI. This CDR3 contains 16 residues. The CDR3 spells CASSYRAAGQGYEQYF. In nucleotides, the CDR3 is TGTGCCAGCAGTTACCGAGCCGCGGGACAGGGGTACGAGCAGTACTTC.

The rearrangement links TRBV7-9 to TRBJ2-5; D ambiguous. Looked up from germline, CDR1 is SEHNR and CDR2 is FQNEAQ (reference sequence). The CDR3 runs 14 residues. Trimming cost V 1 base and J 1 base, with 7 bases left between them. The CDR3 loop is CASSLEAVQETQYF. Here the CDR3 DNA reads TGTGCCAGCAGCTTAGAGGCGGTCCAAGAGACCCAGTACTTC. Variable domain in full (rest from reference TRBV7-9 and TRBJ2-5): DTGVSQNPRHKITKRGQNVTFRCDPISEHNRLYWYRQTLGQGPEFLTYFQNEAQLEKSRLLSDRFSAERPKGSFSTLEIQRTEQGDSAMYLCASSLEAVQETQYFGPGTRLLVL.

As for this clone: A junction boundary mismatches the germline segment, possibly from a read error. The chain carries TRBV7-7 and TRBJ2-2, with TRBD2 matching over 7 bases. This CDR3 contains 17 residues. Germline CDR1 SSHAT, CDR2 FNYEAQ (reference sequence). CDR3 amino acids: CASSFSRGSGRTGELFF. The CDR3 region has the DNA TGTGCTAGCAGCTTTAGTCGCGGGAGCGGGCGCACCGGGGAGCTGTTTTTT.

The chain carries TRBV6-4 and TRBJ2-1, with 12 nucleotides matching TRBD2. This CDR3 contains 15 residues. Trimming cost V 6 bases and J 9 bases; bases outside gene matches: 9. The germline V gene encodes CDR1 MRHNA and CDR2 SNTAGT. CDR3 bases: TGTGCCAGCAGCTTCTCCGGACTAGCGGGAAGTGAGCAGTTCTTC. Translating gives CASSFSGLAGSEQFF.

This sequence joins TRBV28 and TRBJ1-6; 7 bases are shared with TRBD1. The germline V gene encodes CDR1 MDHEN and CDR2 SYDVKM. Losses at the gene ends were 3 bases for V and 0 bases for J; bases not matched to a gene: 8. The CDR3 covers 18 residues. CDR3 loop: CASSFPPRDSSYNSPLHF. The CDR3 coding sequence is TGTGCCAGCAGTTTCCCACCCCGGGACAGCTCCTATAATTCACCCCTCCACTTT.

The gene calls are TRBV25-1 and TRBJ2-6, with 7 bases lining up with TRBD1. CDR3 size: 17 residues. The V segment lost 1 base and the J segment 2 bases; nucleotides outside the gene matches: 5. In germline, CDR1 is MGHDK, CDR2 SYGVNS. The CDR3, as DNA: TGTGCCAGCAGTGAATCGACAGGGCGAGCTGGGGCCAACGTCCTGACTTTC. Amino acid sequence: CASSESTGRAGANVLTF.

The V call is TRBV7-9, the J call TRBJ1-2, with D maybe TRBD1 (5 bases). This CDR3 region has 14 residues. Germline lookup yields CDR1 SEHNR and CDR2 FQNEAQ (reference sequence). The V end was cut by 5 bases, the J end by 2 bases, with 12 bases between. The CDR3 region has the DNA TGTGCCAGCAGCGCCGGGGGGGGAAACTATGGCTACACCTTC. It translates to CASSAGGGNYGYTF.

V usage is TRBV9 and J usage is TRBJ2-3; a possible D gene is TRBD2 (6 bases). Germline assignment: CDR1 SGDLS and CDR2 YYNGEE. V lost 0 bases and J lost 0, with 11 bases in between. This CDR3 comprises 16 residues. The CDR3 DNA sequence: TGTGCCAGCAGCGTAGGAAGCGGGTTTAGCACAGATACGCAGTATTTT. This codes for CASSVGSGFSTDTQYF.

The V and J genes are TRBV20-1 and TRBJ2-3; D gene uncertain. The CDR3 extends over 11 amino acids. Trimming left V 4 bases short and J 5 bases short, with 7 bases between. Looked up from germline, CDR1 is DFQATT and CDR2 is SNEGSKA (reference sequence). CDR3 in amino acids: CSATGLDTQYF. The DNA of the CDR3 is TGCAGTGCTACTGGGCTAGATACGCAGTATTTT.

This chain connects TRBV27 to TRBJ1-4, with 9 positions matching TRBD1. In germline, CDR1 is MNHEY, CDR2 SMNVEV (reference sequence). The junction had 2 bases not matched to a gene; V was cut back by 6 bases and J by 3 bases. This CDR3 region has 14 residues. The CDR3 sequence is CASRRQGANEKLFF. In nucleotides, the CDR3 is TGTGCCAGCAGAAGACAGGGGGCTAATGAAAAACTGTTTTTT.

This chain joins TRBV18 and TRBJ2-6; D not certain. V was cut by 3 bases and J by 0 bases, with 6 bases left in between. The CDR3 sequence is 15 residues long. The germline gives CDR1 KGHSH, CDR2 LQKENI. The CDR3 here is CASSPVTSGANVLTF. In DNA, the CDR3 is TGTGCCAGCTCACCTGTTACCTCTGGGGCCAACGTCCTGACTTTC.

The chain combines TRBV7-9 with TRBJ2-1; maybe TRBD1 (6 bases). Germline V gene data show CDR1 as SEHNR and CDR2 as FQNEAQ (reference sequence). V lost 5 bases and J 3 bases, leaving 14 bases between the germline ends. This CDR3 spans 15 amino acids. The CDR3 reads CASSLGAEVYNEQFF. The CDR3 DNA follows: TGTGCCAGCAGCCTGGGGGCGGAGGTCTACAATGAGCAGTTCTTC.

In this sample, this clone turned up once. The chain joins TRBV7-3 to TRBJ2-1; 10 nucleotides match TRBD2. Germline CDR1 reads SGHTA; CDR2 reads FQGTGA. This CDR3 is built from 15 residues. The V and J ends lost 2 bases and 8 bases, in that order; junction bases with no gene match: 6. The CDR3 bases are TGTGCCAGCAGCTTAGATCCTAGCGGGAGTGATGAGCAGTTCTTC. Encoded protein: CASSLDPSGSDEQFF.

This chain connects TRBV11-1 to TRBJ1-1; D perhaps matches TRBD1 (6 bases). The ends were cut back, 3 bases at V and 3 bases at J, with 17 bases in the middle. The germline gives CDR1 SGHAT, CDR2 FQDESV (reference sequence). The CDR3 loop spans 16 amino acids. The CDR3 protein is CASSLETGRIYTEAFF. In DNA, the CDR3 is TGTGCCAGCAGCTTGGAGACAGGAAGAATCTACACTGAAGCTTTCTTT.

For this clone: The same CDR3 can be traced to other DNA sequences in this sample. This chain connects TRBV5-1 to TRBJ2-5; D may be TRBD1 (6 bases). Trimming cost V 4 bases and J 3 bases, with 13 bases left between them. CDR1 and CDR2 (germline): SGHRS, YFSETQ. The CDR3 has 14 amino acids. The DNA of the CDR3 is TGCGCCAGCAGCCTGGGTGGGGGCGAAGAGACCCAGTACTTC. Translation: CASSLGGGEETQYF.

The rearrangement links TRBV5-1 to TRBJ2-7; D is tentatively TRBD1 or TRBD2 (7 bases each). Trimming left V 3 bases short and J 4 bases short, with 14 bases between. The CDR3 has 14 residues. Germline V gene data show CDR1 as SGHRS and CDR2 as YFSETQ. The CDR3 here is CASSWEGARYEQYF. CDR3 coding DNA: TGCGCCAGCAGCTGGGAGGGGGCGCGGTACGAGCAGTACTTC.

This chain joins TRBV18 and TRBJ2-5; 7 bases agree with TRBD1. Per germline, CDR1 KGHSH and CDR2 LQKENI. The CDR3 has 15 amino acids. Germline trimming cut 3 bases from V and 4 bases from J; bases unmatched to any gene: 8. The CDR3 nucleotides are TGTGCCAGCTCACCCGAAACAGGGGAAGGAGAGACCCAGTACTTC. It translates to CASSPETGEGETQYF.

The gene calls are TRBV4-1 and TRBJ2-5, with D tentatively TRBD1 or TRBD2 (5 bases each). Germline V gene sequence: CDR1 MGHRA, CDR2 YSYEKL. The ends were cut back, 4 bases at V and 4 bases at J, with 13 bases in the middle. The CDR3 spans 14 residues. The CDR3 sequence is CASSRDPTRETQYF. The DNA of the CDR3 is TGCGCCAGCAGCCGGGACCCAACGAGAGAGACCCAGTACTTC.

V gene TRBV7-2 combines with J gene TRBJ2-5, with a weak D call TRBD2 (6 bases). There are 13 residues in the CDR3. Germline CDR1 and CDR2: SGHTA and FQGNSA. Deletions cut 1 base from V and 12 bases from J, with 15 bases between. CDR3 nucleotide sequence: TGTGCCAGCAGCTTAGGGGCGGGACGAGGGGAGTACTTC. Translation: CASSLGAGRGEYF.

This chain joins TRBV27 and TRBJ2-2; D might be TRBD2 (6 bases). Germline values: CDR1 MNHEY, CDR2 SMNVEV (reference sequence). V gave up 3 bases and J gave up 6 bases, with 14 bases separating them. This CDR3 has 15 residues. The CDR3 loop reads CASSFWGGAAGELFF. The CDR3 DNA reads as TGTGCCAGCAGTTTCTGGGGAGGTGCGGCCGGGGAGCTGTTTTTT.

The chain carries TRBV6-5 and TRBJ2-7, with unresolved D. V shed 8 bases and J shed 9 bases, with 26 bases lying between them. Germline assignment: CDR1 MNHEY and CDR2 SVGAGI. This CDR3 has 15 amino acids. The CDR3: CASAEGLSLNGRQYF. In DNA form, the CDR3 reads TGTGCCAGCGCAGAAGGTCTGTCCCTAAACGGCAGGCAGTACTTC.

V gene TRBV11-1 combines with J gene TRBJ1-1; D is ambiguous. The CDR3 has 15 amino acids. V shed 5 bases and J shed 1 base, with 14 bases lying between them. The germline CDR1 and CDR2 sequences are SGHAT and FQDESV (reference sequence). The CDR3 reads CASSLFTSRNTEAFF. The CDR3 DNA reads as TGTGCCAGCAGCCTTTTTACGTCCAGGAACACTGAAGCTTTCTTT.

The chain joins TRBV27 to TRBJ2-7, with D unresolved. The CDR3 contains 15 residues. V lost 4 bases, J lost 7 bases, and 20 bases lay in between. The germline V gene has CDR1 MNHEY and CDR2 SMNVEV (reference sequence). The CDR3 sequence: CASSSGPGLFREQYF. CDR3 nucleotides: TGTGCCAGCAGTTCTGGCCCGGGCCTTTTTCGGGAGCAGTACTTC.